Listed below are T cell receptor beta chains from one sample, sequenced in a study of T-cell reconstitution after alpha-beta-depleted transplantation in children. TCRdb fed the PCR reads into MiXCR, producing one record per CDR3 protein. The sample lists about 610,000 distinct CDR3 sequences, under 12% occurring once. The sequenced sample was PBMCs from the stem cell graft donor, obtained from the stem cell graft. These receptor sequences come from a human donor who donated a stem cell graft to a child with acute myeloid leukemia. Both conserved end residues are part of each CDR3.

v_call,cdr3_length,j_call,cdr3_aa
TRBV6-6,13,TRBJ2-2,CASSFRVTGELFF
TRBV15,14,TRBJ2-7,CATSPIRDGYEQYF
TRBV9,15,TRBJ2-1,CASSVGGLTYNEQFF
TRBV6-5,12,TRBJ2-2,CASRETTGELFF
TRBV5-1,15,TRBJ1-5,CASSLDPYSNQPQHF
TRBV30,14,TRBJ2-1,CAWSVLAGPGEQFF
TRBV5-1,18,TRBJ2-1,CASSLGAGTSGIYNEQFF
TRBV20-1,15,TRBJ1-4,CSARDRTLLNEKLFF
TRBV29-1,14,TRBJ2-5,CSVWGLAGEETQYF
TRBV28,15,TRBJ1-4,CASSPPGSPNEKLFF
TRBV14,15,TRBJ2-1,CASSPRAGIYNEQFF
TRBV5-1,17,TRBJ2-1,CASSLGRASGSSDEQFF
TRBV6-5,15,TRBJ2-1,CASSYSWEIYNEQFF
TRBV27,13,TRBJ1-1,CASSLSGQPGAFF
TRBV10-3,15,TRBJ1-2,CAISERDTDNYGYTF
TRBV28,16,TRBJ2-7,CASSSAGTTETYEQYF
TRBV3-1,18,TRBJ2-7,CASSLTLGTSGSSYEQYF
TRBV29-1,14,TRBJ2-2,CSVAGTPNTGELFF
TRBV7-8,16,TRBJ2-3,CASSLRSWAAPGTQYF
TRBV7-2,17,TRBJ2-1,CASSGPLAGGSYNEQFF